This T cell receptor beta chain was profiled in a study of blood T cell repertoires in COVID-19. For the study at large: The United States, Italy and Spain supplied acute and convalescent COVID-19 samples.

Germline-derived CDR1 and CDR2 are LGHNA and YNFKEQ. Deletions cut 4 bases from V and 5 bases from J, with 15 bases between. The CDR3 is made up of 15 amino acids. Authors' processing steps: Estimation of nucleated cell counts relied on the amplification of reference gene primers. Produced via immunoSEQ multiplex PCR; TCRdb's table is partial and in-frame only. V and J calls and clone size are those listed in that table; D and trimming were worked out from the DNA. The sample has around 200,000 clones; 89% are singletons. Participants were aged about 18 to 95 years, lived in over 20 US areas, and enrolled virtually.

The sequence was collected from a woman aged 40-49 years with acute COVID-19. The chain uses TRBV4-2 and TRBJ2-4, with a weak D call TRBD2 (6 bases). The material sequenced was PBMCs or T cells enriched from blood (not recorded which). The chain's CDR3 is CASSPGDGGENIQYF. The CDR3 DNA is TGTGCCAGCAGCCCCGGCGACGGGGGTGAAAACATTCAGTACTTC.